This is a list of T cell receptor beta chains from one sample in a study of immune cell composition in non-small cell lung cancer. Sequenced by immunoSEQ multiplex PCR; TCRdb stores in-frame clones only, minus some. Of 5,000 or so clones detected, about two thirds appear once; the ten largest clones hold about 14%. Source material: non-adjacent lung tissue. The receptors were gathered from a human donor with non-small cell lung cancer. CDR3s include the opening cysteine and the closing phenylalanine or tryptophan. D genes are given only for firm matches. Not all rows give a size; the values are once, few, many and, for expanded clones, a class.

D: .
length: 16
size: once
V: TRBV11-2
J: TRBJ1-1
DNA: TGTGCCAGCAGCTTTACTCGGACACGGACGAACACTGAAGCTTTCTTT
CDR3: CASSFTRTRTNTEAFF

D: TRBD1
length: 16
size: .
V: TRBV6-1
J: TRBJ2-2
DNA: TGTGCCAGCAGTGAAGGGTGGACAGGGGCCCCCGGGGAGCTGTTTTTT
CDR3: CASSEGWTGAPGELFF

D: .
length: 13
size: once
V: TRBV4-3
J: TRBJ2-5
DNA: TGCGCCAGCAGCCAAGATCGGGGAGAGACCCAGTACTTC
CDR3: CASSQDRGETQYF

D: .
length: 15
size: .
V: TRBV27
J: TRBJ1-5
DNA: TGTGCCAGCAGCCCCCAAGGGGTGAGCAATCAGCCCCAGCATTTT
CDR3: CASSPQGVSNQPQHF

D: .
length: 12
size: .
V: TRBV6-6
J: TRBJ1-2
DNA: TGTGCCAGCAGTTACCGAGATTATGGCTACACCTTC
CDR3: CASSYRDYGYTF

D: TRBD1
length: 15
size: few
V: TRBV28
J: TRBJ2-1
DNA: TGTGCCAGCAGTTTCCGGGACAGGGCACCTCGTACGCAGTTCTTC
CDR3: CASSFRDRAPRTQFF

D: .
length: 15
size: medium-sized
V: TRBV11-2
J: TRBJ2-7
DNA: TGTGCCAGCAGCTTAGTGGAGGCCGGGTTCGGTGAGCAGTACTTC
CDR3: CASSLVEAGFGEQYF

D: TRBD1
length: 14
size: .
V: TRBV10-3
J: TRBJ1-2
DNA: TGTGCCATCAGTGAGCCGGGACAGGGCTATGGCTACACCTTC
CDR3: CAISEPGQGYGYTF

D: TRBD1
length: 14
size: once
V: TRBV5-1
J: TRBJ1-2
DNA: TGCGCCAGCAGCGAAGGGGGCGCGGACTATGGCTACACCTTC
CDR3: CASSEGGADYGYTF

D: .
length: 14
size: .
V: TRBV11-3
J: TRBJ2-7
DNA: TGTGCCAGCAGCATCGCTAATTCCGGGTACGAGCAGTACTTC
CDR3: CASSIANSGYEQYF

D: .
length: 14
size: .
V: TRBV5-8
J: TRBJ2-7
DNA: TGTGCCAGCAGCCGTTTAGGTAGCGCTCCCGAGCAGTACTTC
CDR3: CASSRLGSAPEQYF

D: .
length: 11
size: few
V: TRBV15
J: TRBJ2-4
DNA: TGTGCCACCAGCAGATTATACACGGGGTACTTC
CDR3: CATSRLYTGYF

D: TRBD2
length: 16
size: .
V: TRBV6-4
J: TRBJ2-3
DNA: TGTGCCAGCAGTGACTCGGGACTAGCGGACACAGATACGCAGTATTTT
CDR3: CASSDSGLADTDTQYF

D: .
length: 14
size: .
V: TRBV6-5
J: TRBJ2-5
DNA: TGTGCCAGCAGTTACACAGCAGCCCAAGAGACCCAGTACTTC
CDR3: CASSYTAAQETQYF

D: TRBD1
length: 13
size: .
V: TRBV6-4
J: TRBJ2-3
DNA: TGTGCCACCCCGGGACAGGGGTCAGATACGCAGTATTTT
CDR3: CATPGQGSDTQYF

D: .
length: 13
size: .
V: TRBV5-1
J: TRBJ1-1
DNA: TGCGCCAGCAGCTTGCAGGGTAGCACTGAAGCTTTCTTT
CDR3: CASSLQGSTEAFF

D: TRBD1
length: 14
size: .
V: TRBV5-4
J: TRBJ1-6
DNA: TGTGCCAGCAGCGCGGGACAGGGCACGGCACCCCTCCACTTT
CDR3: CASSAGQGTAPLHF

D: .
length: 13
size: .
V: TRBV19
J: TRBJ2-2
DNA: TGTGCCAGTAGTCCAGATTACACCGGGGAGCTGTTTTTT
CDR3: CASSPDYTGELFF

D: TRBD1
length: 15
size: .
V: TRBV7-9
J: TRBJ1-5
DNA: TGTGCCAGCAGCCGAGGACAGGGGGCCAATCAGCCCCAGCATTTT
CDR3: CASSRGQGANQPQHF

D: .
length: 16
size: few
V: TRBV5-4
J: TRBJ2-3
DNA: TGTGCCAGCAGCCCACGGGGAGGGGGGGTAACAGATACGCAGTATTTT
CDR3: CASSPRGGGVTDTQYF

D: .
length: 13
size: .
V: TRBV29-1
J: TRBJ2-7
DNA: TGCAGCGTTGAAGCCTCAGGGCTCTACGAGCAGTACTTC
CDR3: CSVEASGLYEQYF

D: TRBD1
length: 14
size: .
V: TRBV14
J: TRBJ1-6
DNA: TGTGCCAGCAGCCTCCCAGGGGGTAATTCACCCCTCCACTTT
CDR3: CASSLPGGNSPLHF

D: TRBD1
length: 13
size: few
V: TRBV6-5
J: TRBJ2-7
DNA: TGTGCCAGCAGTCTCGGGACAGCCTGGGAGCAGTACTTC
CDR3: CASSLGTAWEQYF

D: .
length: 16
size: .
V: TRBV9
J: TRBJ1-2
DNA: TGTGCCAGCAGCGTAGGGGCAGGAGGCCGGGGATATGGCTACACCTTC
CDR3: CASSVGAGGRGYGYTF